The T cell receptor (beta chain) described here comes from a study of cytomegalovirus exposure and HLA in healthy donors. Primers included in the PCR were 60 Vbeta and 13 Jbeta primers. TCRdb's copy holds only in-frame clones and misses some; the assay was immunoSEQ multiplex PCR. The table lists about 190,000 clones, around 80% of them singletons, with roughly 1.2% in the top ten. The clonotype was recovered from a boy aged 2 to 10 in good health and CMV-seronegative. The sequenced material came from PBMCs.

The CDR3 loop reads CASSWTEGPGVLTF. In DNA form, the CDR3 reads TGCGCCAGCAGCTGGACAGAGGGGCCCGGCGTCCTGACTTTC. The rearrangement joins TRBV5-1 to TRBJ2-6; possible D gene TRBD1, 6 bases. Germline lookup yields CDR1 SGHRS and CDR2 YFSETQ. This CDR3 has 14 amino acids. Trimming removed 3 bases from V and 12 bases from J, with 16 bases in between.